The 16 T cell receptor beta chains listed next were all sequenced from one sample in a study of chemoradiotherapy in HPV16-positive cancers. Here immunoSEQ multiplex PCR was the method, and the copy in TCRdb shows in-frame clones only, minus some. The sample contains 50,000 to 55,000 clones, under 95% of which appear only once. Sequencing used blood, obtained from a patient who underwent chemoradiotherapy. All receptors come from a human donor with HPV-associated anogenital cancer.

The rearrangement joins TRBV18 to TRBJ2-7; 7 bases map to TRBD1. Germline CDR1 KGHSH, CDR2 LQKENI. The V segment lost 2 bases and the J segment 3 bases; nucleotides outside the gene matches: 1. The CDR3 length is 13 residues. The DNA for the CDR3 is TGTGCCAGCTCACCAGGGGACAGCTACGAGCAGTACTTC. Amino acids: CASSPGDSYEQYF.

This chain uses TRBV4-1 with TRBJ1-2; 9 bases match TRBD1. J lost 0 bases, V lost 0 bases, and 8 bases had no gene match. The CDR3 is 18 amino acids. CDR1 and CDR2 from the germline V gene are MGHRA and YSYEKL. This CDR3 is CASSQEITGTGPNYGYTF. CDR3 DNA sequence: TGCGCCAGCAGCCAAGAAATCACCGGGACAGGGCCTAACTATGGCTACACCTTC.

The chain is built from TRBV7-7 and TRBJ1-5; D may be TRBD1 (5 bases). The ends were cut back, 1 base at V and 2 bases at J, with 15 bases in the middle. CDR3 length equals 17 residues. Germline V gene sequence: CDR1 SSHAT, CDR2 FNYEAQ (reference sequence). The CDR3 DNA sequence: TGTGCCAGCAGCTTAGGGGGCCCGTCAGTGGGCAATCAGCCCCAGCATTTT. This translates into CASSLGGPSVGNQPQHF.

The chain has TRBV11-2 and TRBJ1-5; 8 bases agree with TRBD1. Germline V gives CDR1 SGHAT, CDR2 FQNNGV. The CDR3 totals 15 residues. The junction had 5 bases not matched to a gene; V was cut back by 4 bases and J by 3 bases. CDR3 loop: CASSSAGQVNQPQHF. The CDR3 DNA sequence: TGTGCCAGCAGCTCGGCGGGACAGGTCAATCAGCCCCAGCATTTT.

This clone was seen just once. This sequence joins TRBV25-1 and TRBJ2-3; D is ambiguous. Germline-derived CDR1 and CDR2 are MGHDK and SYGVNS. The CDR3 length is 13 residues. Trimming left V 6 bases short and J 4 bases short, with 11 bases between. The CDR3, as DNA: TGTGCCAGCAGCCCAGGCGCGCCAGATACGCAGTATTTT. Amino acid sequence: CASSPGAPDTQYF.

The chain employs TRBV7-2 and TRBJ2-1; 10 nucleotides line up with TRBD2. Germline CDR1 and CDR2: SGHTA and FQGNSA. CDR3 size: 15 residues. J gave up 7 bases and V 0 bases, and 3 bases lay outside the gene matches. The CDR3 sequence is CASSLALAGVNEQFF. The CDR3 DNA reads TGTGCCAGCAGCTTAGCGCTAGCGGGGGTGAATGAGCAGTTCTTC.

The chain recombines TRBV18 with TRBJ1-6, with 7 nucleotides matching TRBD1. Germline CDR1 KGHSH, CDR2 LQKENI. V gave up 3 bases and J gave up 8 bases; unmatched junction bases: 7. This CDR3 contains 15 residues. CDR3 sequence reads: CASSPKTGYDSPLHF. In DNA form, the CDR3 reads TGTGCCAGCTCACCCAAGACAGGGTACGATTCACCCCTCCACTTT.

This clone was seen a single time. The chain couples TRBV15 to TRBJ2-3; 14 bases agree with TRBD2. Germline CDR1 LNHNV, CDR2 YYDKDF (reference sequence). The V segment lost 5 bases and the J segment 9 bases; nucleotides outside the gene matches: 4. This CDR3 comprises 14 residues. The CDR3 loop reads CATSVGTSGGTQYF. The CDR3, as DNA: TGTGCCACCAGCGTCGGGACTAGCGGGGGAACGCAGTATTTT.

The V call is TRBV9, the J call TRBJ1-1; D might be TRBD1 (5 bases). V was trimmed by 4 bases and J by 3 bases, leaving 13 bases between them. The CDR3 contains 14 residues. Germline lookup yields CDR1 SGDLS and CDR2 YYNGEE. CDR3 in amino acids: CASSPREGYTEAFF. DNA for the CDR3: TGTGCCAGCAGCCCCAGGGAAGGTTACACTGAAGCTTTCTTT.

This clone was seen only once. V is TRBV11-2 and J is TRBJ2-5, with TRBD2 matching over 13 bases. The trim removed 3 bases at V and 0 bases at J, leaving 10 bases unmatched. Germline CDR1 SGHAT, CDR2 FQNNGV. This CDR3 has 19 amino acids. The CDR3 reads CASSFRRLAGGGYQETQYF. The CDR3 DNA follows: TGTGCCAGCAGCTTCCGCCGACTAGCGGGGGGCGGGTACCAAGAGACCCAGTACTTC.

This clone was seen a single time. The rearrangement links TRBV6-1 to TRBJ1-2, with TRBD1 matching over 7 bases. The CDR3 contains 16 residues. Germline CDR1 MNHNS, CDR2 SASEGT. The ends lost 2 bases at V and 4 bases at J; junction bases unmatched: 10. CDR3 region: CASSEYYRAGGYGYTF. CDR3 in DNA: TGTGCCAGCAGTGAATATTATCGGGCAGGGGGCTATGGCTACACCTTC.

The rearrangement uses TRBV6-5 and TRBJ2-7; D not certain. CDR1 and CDR2 (germline): MNHEY, SVGAGI. This CDR3 has 15 amino acids. V shed 4 bases and J shed 3 bases, with 16 bases lying between them. CDR3 amino acids: CASSSGQLMSYEQYF. CDR3 bases: TGTGCCAGCAGTTCCGGGCAGCTTATGAGCTACGAGCAGTACTTC.

The J gene is TRBJ1-2, the V gene TRBV27, with 10 bases fitting TRBD1. This CDR3 has 13 residues. CDR1 MNHEY and CDR2 SMNVEV come from the germline V gene (reference sequence). Trimming took 3 bases from V and 7 from J; bases not matched to a gene: 2. CDR3 coding DNA: TGTGCCAGCAGTTTTAGGGACAGGGGTGGCTACACCTTC. Protein product: CASSFRDRGGYTF.

The chain recombines TRBV5-6 with TRBJ2-2; no firm D call. The CDR3 contains 14 residues. The V end lost 4 bases, the J end lost 6 bases, and 13 bases lay between the germline ends. The germline gives CDR1 SGHDT, CDR2 YYEEEE. The CDR3, as DNA: TGTGCCAGCAGCATTGACCCGCGACCCGGGGAGCTGTTTTTT. It encodes CASSIDPRPGELFF.

This clone was recorded only once. This chain uses TRBV2 with TRBJ1-1; 7 bases are a match to TRBD1. The germline CDR1 and CDR2 sequences are SNHLY and FYNNEI. The CDR3 is 15 amino acids. The junction had 10 bases not matched to a gene; V was cut back by 3 bases and J by 6 bases. CDR3 coding DNA: TGTGCCAGCAGTGAGGTCGGTTTAACAGGGGCTGAAGCTTTCTTT. Translating it yields CASSEVGLTGAEAFF.

The chain couples TRBV19 to TRBJ2-7; the D gene is possibly TRBD1 (6 bases). V gave up 5 bases and J gave up 1 base, with 15 bases separating them. The CDR3 covers 15 residues. Germline CDR1 is LNHDA and CDR2 is SQIVND (reference sequence). CDR3 sequence: CASSPRDTLSYEQYF. CDR3 DNA sequence: TGTGCCAGTAGTCCCCGGGACACTCTATCCTACGAGCAGTACTTC.